This is a list of T cell receptor beta chains from one sample in a study of T cells in localized non-small cell lung cancer. The protocol was immunoSEQ multiplex PCR, while the TCRdb copy is restricted to in-frame clones and leaves out a portion. The sample has 35,000 to 45,000 clones; under 90% are singletons. The sample here was peripheral blood mononuclear cells, taken before any cancer treatment. These TCRs come from a male donor older than 55 with stage II lung adenocarcinoma. Both conserved end residues are part of each CDR3. A D gene is named only where the DNA matches it firmly. Rows may omit the clone size; those that give it use once, few, many or a size class.

d_gene	v_gene	j_gene	len	abundance	CDR3nt	CDR3aa
NA	TRBV6-5	TRBJ1-5	12	NA	TGTGCCAGCTGGACGGTCAATCAGCCCCAGCATTTT	CASWTVNQPQHF
NA	TRBV7-7	TRBJ1-1	13	few	TGTGCTAGCAGCTTAGGGCAGGGAGCTGAAGCTTTCTTT	CASSLGQGAEAFF
NA	TRBV30	TRBJ2-6	15	NA	TGTGCCTGGAGTTTCGGGCCCTCTGGGGCCAACGTCCTGACTTTC	CAWSFGPSGANVLTF
NA	TRBV7-2	TRBJ2-7	15	NA	TGTGCCAGCAGCCGAGCGGCGGTTAACTCCTACGAGCAGTACTTC	CASSRAAVNSYEQYF
NA	TRBV7-9	TRBJ2-5	15	NA	TGTGCCAGCAGCTCTTACAGGGGAGGGGGAGAGACCCAGTACTTC	CASSSYRGGGETQYF
NA	TRBV6-1	TRBJ2-7	14	NA	TGTGCCAGCAGTGGGGGGACACCCGGTTATGAGCAGTACTTC	CASSGGTPGYEQYF
NA	TRBV10-3	TRBJ2-4	15	NA	TGTGCCATCAGTGAAGGCGACAGCGTCAAAAACATTCAGTACTTC	CAISEGDSVKNIQYF
NA	TRBV2	TRBJ2-5	13	NA	TGTGCCAGCGGGGGACACGTTCAAGAGACCCAGTACTTC	CASGGHVQETQYF
TRBD2	TRBV9	TRBJ2-1	17	NA	TGTGCCAGCAGCTATAGCGGGCGCGGGGTGACGTACAATGAGCAGTTCTTC	CASSYSGRGVTYNEQFF
NA	TRBV28	TRBJ1-2	13	NA	TGTGCCAGCAGTATGAGGGACATCTATGGCTACACCTTC	CASSMRDIYGYTF